The entry that follows covers one TCR beta chain sequence. What it binds is not known. CD45RO negativity and positive selection for CCR7 defined naive CD8 cells, a population that excluded terminally differentiated effector memory CD45RA+ cells. This table comes from immunoSEQ multiplex PCR, and its TCRdb copy is limited to in-frame clones, with some not included. The data show around 2,100,000 clones, about 95% seen once. These data come from a study of shared clonotypes between healthy human individuals. From germline, CDR1 is SNHLY and CDR2 FYNNEI. This CDR3 has 16 amino acids. V dropped 6 bases and J dropped 5 bases, with 20 bases sitting between them. Broader study findings: Few donors limited the genetic and exposure-history diversity represented. Estimated richness values were generally larger in naive subsets than in memory subsets. It was only blood that was sampled, and tissue repertoires likely differ. Shared across a few donors were roughly 5.3% of the naive CD4 clonotypes.

Sequencing was performed on naive CD8+ T cells sorted from blood. The sequence came from a young man in good health. The chain uses TRBV2 and TRBJ2-1; the D is unclear. The DNA for the CDR3 is TGTGCCAGCAGCGCCCTGGTGGAAGGCCAGAACAATGAGCAGTTCTTC. Protein sequence: CASSALVEGQNNEQFF.